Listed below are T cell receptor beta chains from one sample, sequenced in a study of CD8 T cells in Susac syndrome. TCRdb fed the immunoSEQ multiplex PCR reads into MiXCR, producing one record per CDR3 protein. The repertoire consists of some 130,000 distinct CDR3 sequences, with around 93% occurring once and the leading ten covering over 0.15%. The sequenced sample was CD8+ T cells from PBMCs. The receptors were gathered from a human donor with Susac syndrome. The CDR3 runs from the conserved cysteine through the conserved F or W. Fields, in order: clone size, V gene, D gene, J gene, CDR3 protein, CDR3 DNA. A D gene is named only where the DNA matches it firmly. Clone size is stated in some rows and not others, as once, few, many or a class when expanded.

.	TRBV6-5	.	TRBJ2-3	CASSPALDTQYF	TGTGCCAGCAGTCCAGCTTTAGATACGCAGTATTTT
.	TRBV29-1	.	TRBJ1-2	CSVAGSNYGYTF	TGCAGCGTTGCCGGCAGCAACTATGGCTACACCTTC
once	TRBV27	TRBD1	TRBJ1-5	CASSNRQGAQPQHF	TGTGCCAGCAGTAACCGACAGGGGGCCCAGCCCCAGCATTTT
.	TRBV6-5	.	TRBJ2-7	CASSYSSIGEKGHEQYF	TGTGCCAGCAGTTACTCGAGCATAGGCGAGAAAGGTCACGAGCAGTACTTC
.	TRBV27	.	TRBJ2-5	CASSLGATHYQETQYF	TGTGCCAGCAGTCTAGGGGCAACCCACTACCAAGAGACCCAGTACTTC
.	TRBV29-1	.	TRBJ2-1	CSVVGRYNEQFF	TGCAGCGTTGTTGGGCGGTACAATGAGCAGTTCTTC
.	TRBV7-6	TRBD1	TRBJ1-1	CASSLGAGGYVFF	TGTGCCAGCAGCTTAGGTGCAGGGGGCTATGTTTTCTTT
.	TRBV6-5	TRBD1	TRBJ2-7	CASSYSNPTTGVGNEQYF	TGTGCCAGCAGTTACTCGAACCCCACGACAGGGGTAGGAAACGAGCAGTACTTC
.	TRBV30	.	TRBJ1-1	CAWVQRQAFF	TGTGCCTGGGTACAGCGACAAGCTTTCTTT
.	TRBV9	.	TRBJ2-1	CASRGLRSNEQFF	TGTGCCAGCAGGGGCTTAAGGTCGAATGAGCAGTTCTTC
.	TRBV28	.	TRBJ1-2	CASSQGTFYGYTF	TGTGCCAGCAGTCAGGGGACATTTTATGGCTACACCTTC
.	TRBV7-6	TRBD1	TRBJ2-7	CASSSDRGWGYEQYF	TGTGCCAGCAGCTCGGACAGGGGTTGGGGCTACGAGCAGTACTTC
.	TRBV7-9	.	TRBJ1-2	CASSLLVQTFNYGYTF	TGTGCCAGCAGCTTACTTGTGCAGACCTTCAACTATGGCTACACCTTC
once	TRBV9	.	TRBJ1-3	CASSGPAAISDTIYF	TGTGCCAGCAGCGGGCCGGCGGCTATATCGGACACCATATATTTT
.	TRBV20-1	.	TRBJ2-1	CSARSLYNEQFF	TGCAGTGCTAGATCTCTTTACAATGAGCAGTTCTTC
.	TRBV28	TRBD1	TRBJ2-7	CASNTPGTEFFYEQYF	TGTGCCAGCAATACTCCCGGGACAGAATTTTTCTACGAGCAGTACTTC
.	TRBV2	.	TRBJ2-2	CASSDWGGELFF	TGTGCCAGCAGTGATTGGGGCGGGGAGCTGTTTTTT
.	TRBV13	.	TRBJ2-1	CASSLGSGEQFF	TGTGCCAGCAGCTTAGGTAGCGGTGAGCAGTTCTTC
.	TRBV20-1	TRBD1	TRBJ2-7	CSARKRTGYSYEQYF	TGCAGTGCTAGAAAAAGGACAGGTTACTCCTACGAGCAGTACTTC
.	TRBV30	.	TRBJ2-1	CAWLGLNYNEQFF	TGTGCCTGGCTCGGACTAAACTACAATGAGCAGTTCTTC
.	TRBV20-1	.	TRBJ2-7	CSARGGTSLSYEQYF	TGCAGTGCTAGAGGCGGAACTAGTCTCTCCTACGAGCAGTACTTC
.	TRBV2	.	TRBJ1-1	CASSEYVGEAFF	TGTGCCAGCAGTGAATACGTCGGTGAAGCTTTCTTT